This T cell receptor (beta chain) came from a study of CD8+ T cells in alopecia areata. V dropped 5 bases and J dropped 2; count of bases not matched to a gene: 3. This CDR3 is built from 14 residues. Germline V gene lookup returns CDR1 MNHEY and CDR2 SMNVEV (reference sequence). Following RNA extraction, reverse transcription yielded cDNA that acted as the sequencing template. The protocol was immunoSEQ multiplex PCR, while the TCRdb copy is restricted to in-frame clones and leaves out a portion. The data contain roughly 110,000 clones, 84% of them singletons. Treatment given: oral pan-JAK inhibitor, 5-10 mg twice daily.

The source is a human donor with alopecia areata. This specimen was CD8+ T cells sorted from blood, taken at week 24, from a patient treated with tofacitinib. J is TRBJ2-3 and V is TRBV27; 8 nucleotides match TRBD2. The CDR3 spells CASSVGLATDTQYF. The CDR3 DNA sequence: TGTGCCAGCAGTGTCGGACTAGCCACAGATACGCAGTATTTT.